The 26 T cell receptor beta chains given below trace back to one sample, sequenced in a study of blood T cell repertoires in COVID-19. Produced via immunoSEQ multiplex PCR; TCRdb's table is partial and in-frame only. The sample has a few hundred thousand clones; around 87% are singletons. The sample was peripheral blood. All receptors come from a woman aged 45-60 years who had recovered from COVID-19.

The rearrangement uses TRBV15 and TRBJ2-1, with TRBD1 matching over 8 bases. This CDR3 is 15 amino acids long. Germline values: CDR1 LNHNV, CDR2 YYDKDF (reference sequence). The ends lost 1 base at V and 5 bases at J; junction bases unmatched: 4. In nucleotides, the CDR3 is TGTGCCACCAGCAGAGGGCAGGGGGCCCACAATGAGCAGTTCTTC. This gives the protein CATSRGQGAHNEQFF.

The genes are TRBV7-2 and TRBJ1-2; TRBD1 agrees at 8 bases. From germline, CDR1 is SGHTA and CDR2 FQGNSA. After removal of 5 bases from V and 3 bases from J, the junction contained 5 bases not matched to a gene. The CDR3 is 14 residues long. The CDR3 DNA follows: TGTGCCAGCAGCGCGGGACAGGTTGACTATGGCTACACCTTC. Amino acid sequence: CASSAGQVDYGYTF.

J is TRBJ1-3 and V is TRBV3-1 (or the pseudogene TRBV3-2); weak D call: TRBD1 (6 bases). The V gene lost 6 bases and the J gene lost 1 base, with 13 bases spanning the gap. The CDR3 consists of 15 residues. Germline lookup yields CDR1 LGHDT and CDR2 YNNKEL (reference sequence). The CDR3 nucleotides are TGTGCCAGCAGGTTGATACAGGGATCTGGAAACACCATATATTTT. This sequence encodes CASRLIQGSGNTIYF.

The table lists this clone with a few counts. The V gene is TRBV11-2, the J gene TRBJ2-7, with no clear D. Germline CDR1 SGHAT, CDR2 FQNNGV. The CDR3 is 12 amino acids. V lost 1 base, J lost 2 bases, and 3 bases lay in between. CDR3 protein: CASSLVTYEQYF. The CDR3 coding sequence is TGTGCCAGCAGCTTAGTTACCTACGAGCAGTACTTC.

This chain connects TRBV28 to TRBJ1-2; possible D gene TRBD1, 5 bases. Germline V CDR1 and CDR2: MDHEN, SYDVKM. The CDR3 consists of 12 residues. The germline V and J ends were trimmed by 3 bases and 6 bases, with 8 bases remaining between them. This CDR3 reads CASSFRVHGYTF. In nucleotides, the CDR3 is TGTGCCAGCAGTTTCAGGGTCCATGGCTACACCTTC.

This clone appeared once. This chain's CDR3 is CASSHRTNTEAFF. CDR3 DNA sequence: TGTGCCAGCAGCCACCGAACTAACACTGAAGCTTTCTTT. V is TRBV3-1 (or the pseudogene TRBV3-2) and J is TRBJ1-1; D not certain. Germline V gene sequence: CDR1 LGHDT, CDR2 YNNKEL (reference sequence). The CDR3 totals 13 residues. Trimming removed 3 bases at V and 2 bases at J, with 7 bases between.

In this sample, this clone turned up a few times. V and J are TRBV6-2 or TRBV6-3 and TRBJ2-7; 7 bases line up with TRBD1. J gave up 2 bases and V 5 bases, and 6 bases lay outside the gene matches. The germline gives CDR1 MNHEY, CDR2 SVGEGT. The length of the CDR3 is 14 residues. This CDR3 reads CASSTDRVAYEQYF. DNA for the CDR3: TGTGCCAGCAGTACCGACAGGGTGGCCTACGAGCAGTACTTC.

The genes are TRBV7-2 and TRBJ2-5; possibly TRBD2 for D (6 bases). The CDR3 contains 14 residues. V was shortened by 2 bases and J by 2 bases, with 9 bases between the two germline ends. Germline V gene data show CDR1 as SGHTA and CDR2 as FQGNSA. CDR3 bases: TGTGCCAGCAGCTTACCGGGACTTCAAGAGACCCAGTACTTC. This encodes CASSLPGLQETQYF.

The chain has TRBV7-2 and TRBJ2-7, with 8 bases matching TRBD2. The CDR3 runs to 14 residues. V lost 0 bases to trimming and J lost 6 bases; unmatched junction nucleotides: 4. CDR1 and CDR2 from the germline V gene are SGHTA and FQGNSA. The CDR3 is CASSLASGTFEQYF. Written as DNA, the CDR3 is TGTGCCAGCAGCTTAGCTAGCGGGACTTTCGAGCAGTACTTC.

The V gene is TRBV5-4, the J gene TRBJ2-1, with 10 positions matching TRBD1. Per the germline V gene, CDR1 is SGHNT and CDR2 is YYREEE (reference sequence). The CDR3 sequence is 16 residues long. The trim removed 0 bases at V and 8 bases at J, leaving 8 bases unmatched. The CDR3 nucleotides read TGTGCCAGCAGCTTGGGACCCGGGACAGGGGCCGATGAGCAGTTCTTC. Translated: CASSLGPGTGADEQFF.

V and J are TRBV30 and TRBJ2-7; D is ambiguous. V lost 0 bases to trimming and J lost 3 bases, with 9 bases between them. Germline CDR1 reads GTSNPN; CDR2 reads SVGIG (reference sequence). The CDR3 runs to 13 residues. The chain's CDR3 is CAWSVGSLYEQYF. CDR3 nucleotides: TGTGCCTGGAGTGTTGGCTCTCTCTACGAGCAGTACTTC.

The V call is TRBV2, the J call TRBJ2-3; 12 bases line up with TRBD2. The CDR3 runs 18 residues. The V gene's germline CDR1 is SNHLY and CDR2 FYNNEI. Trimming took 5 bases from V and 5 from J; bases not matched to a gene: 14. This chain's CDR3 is CASSPNRLLAGGKDTQYF. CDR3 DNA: TGTGCCAGCAGTCCCAATCGGTTACTAGCGGGGGGAAAAGATACGCAGTATTTT.

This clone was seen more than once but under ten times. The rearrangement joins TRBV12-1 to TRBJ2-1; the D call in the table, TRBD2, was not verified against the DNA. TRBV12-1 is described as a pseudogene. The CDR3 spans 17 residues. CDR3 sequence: CASSSAATSGIYNEQFF. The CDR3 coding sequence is TGTGCCAGCAGCTCCGCCGCGACTAGCGGGATTTACAATGAGCAGTTCTTC.

CDR3 in DNA: TGCGCCAGCAGCCCGTGGACAGGGAGCTCCTACGAGCAGTACTTC. It codes for CASSPWTGSSYEQYF. The chain uses TRBV5-1 and TRBJ2-7; TRBD1 matches 8 bases. J lost 0 bases, V lost 4 bases, and 6 bases had no gene match. In germline, CDR1 is SGHRS, CDR2 YFSETQ. CDR3 size: 15 residues.

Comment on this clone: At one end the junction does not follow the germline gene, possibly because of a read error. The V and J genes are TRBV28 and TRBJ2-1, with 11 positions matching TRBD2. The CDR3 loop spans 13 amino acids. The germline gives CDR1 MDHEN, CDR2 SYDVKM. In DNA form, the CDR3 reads TGTGCCGGCAGACTAGCGGGGAACGATGAGCAGTTCTTC. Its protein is CAGRLAGNDEQFF.

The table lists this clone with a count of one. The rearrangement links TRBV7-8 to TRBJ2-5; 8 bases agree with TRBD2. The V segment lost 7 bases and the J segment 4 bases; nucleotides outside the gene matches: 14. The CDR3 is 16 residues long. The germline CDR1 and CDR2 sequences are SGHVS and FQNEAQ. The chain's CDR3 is CASTSKSGGWGETQYF. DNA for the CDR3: TGTGCCAGCACCTCGAAGAGCGGGGGATGGGGAGAGACCCAGTACTTC.

CDR3 region: CATSTGETQYF. Here the CDR3 DNA reads TGTGCCACCAGTACAGGGGAGACCCAGTACTTC. The rearrangement uses TRBV24-1 and TRBJ2-5; D may be TRBD1 (6 bases). From germline, CDR1 is KGHDR and CDR2 SFDVKD. The CDR3 spans 11 residues. V lost 6 bases, J lost 5 bases, and 6 bases lay in between.

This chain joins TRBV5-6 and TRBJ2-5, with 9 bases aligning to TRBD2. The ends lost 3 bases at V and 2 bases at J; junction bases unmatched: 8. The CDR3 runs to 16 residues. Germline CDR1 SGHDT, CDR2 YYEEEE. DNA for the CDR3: TGTGCCAGCAGCTCCCCCCGGGCGGGGGGGCAAGAGACCCAGTACTTC. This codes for CASSSPRAGGQETQYF.

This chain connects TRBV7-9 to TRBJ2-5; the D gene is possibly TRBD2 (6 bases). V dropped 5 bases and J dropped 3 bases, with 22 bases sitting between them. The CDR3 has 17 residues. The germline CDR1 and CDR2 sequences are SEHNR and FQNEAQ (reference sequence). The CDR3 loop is CASSPGAAAGHKETQYF. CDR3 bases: TGTGCCAGCAGCCCTGGGGCGGCAGCGGGCCACAAAGAGACCCAGTACTTC.

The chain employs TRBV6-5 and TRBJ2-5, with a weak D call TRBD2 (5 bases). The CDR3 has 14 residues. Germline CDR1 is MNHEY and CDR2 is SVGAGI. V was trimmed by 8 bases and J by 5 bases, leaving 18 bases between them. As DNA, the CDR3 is TGTGCCAGCGGTCGGACGGGAATGATGGAGACCCAGTACTTC. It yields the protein CASGRTGMMETQYF.

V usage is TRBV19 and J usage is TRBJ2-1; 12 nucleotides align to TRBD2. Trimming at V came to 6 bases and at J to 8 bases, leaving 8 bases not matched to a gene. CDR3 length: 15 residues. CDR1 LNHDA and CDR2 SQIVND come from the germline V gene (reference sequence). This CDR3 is CASRRTSGVIDEQFF. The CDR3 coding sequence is TGTGCCAGTAGAAGGACTAGCGGGGTGATCGATGAGCAGTTCTTC.

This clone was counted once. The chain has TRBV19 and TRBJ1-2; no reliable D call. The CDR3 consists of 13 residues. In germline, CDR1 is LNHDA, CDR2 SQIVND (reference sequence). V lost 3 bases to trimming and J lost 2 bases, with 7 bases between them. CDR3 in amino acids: CASSIGVNYGYTF. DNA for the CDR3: TGTGCCAGTAGTATCGGGGTGAACTATGGCTACACCTTC. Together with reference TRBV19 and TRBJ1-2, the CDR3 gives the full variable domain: DGGITQSPKYLFRKEGQNVTLSCEQNLNHDAMYWYRQDPGQGLRLIYYSQIVNDFQKGDIAEGYSVSREKKESFPLTVTSAQKNPTAFYLCASSIGVNYGYTFGSGTRLTVV.

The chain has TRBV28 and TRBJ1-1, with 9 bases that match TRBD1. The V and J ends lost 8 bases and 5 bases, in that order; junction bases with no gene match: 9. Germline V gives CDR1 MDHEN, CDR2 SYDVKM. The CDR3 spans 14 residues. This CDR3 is CASGRGQGGTEAFF. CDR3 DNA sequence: TGTGCCAGCGGGAGGGGACAGGGCGGTACTGAAGCTTTCTTT.

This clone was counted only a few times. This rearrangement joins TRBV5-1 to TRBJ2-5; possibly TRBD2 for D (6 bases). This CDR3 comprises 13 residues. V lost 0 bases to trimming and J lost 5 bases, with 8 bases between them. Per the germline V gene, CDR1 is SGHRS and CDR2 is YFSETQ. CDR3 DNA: TGCGCCAGCAGCTTGGCCCTAGCGGAGACCCAGTACTTC. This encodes CASSLALAETQYF.

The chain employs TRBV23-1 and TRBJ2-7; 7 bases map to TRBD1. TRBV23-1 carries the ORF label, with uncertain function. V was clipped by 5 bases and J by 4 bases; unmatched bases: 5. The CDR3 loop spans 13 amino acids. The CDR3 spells CASSCPGGYEQYF. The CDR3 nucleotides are TGCGCCAGCAGTTGTCCAGGGGGTTACGAGCAGTACTTC.

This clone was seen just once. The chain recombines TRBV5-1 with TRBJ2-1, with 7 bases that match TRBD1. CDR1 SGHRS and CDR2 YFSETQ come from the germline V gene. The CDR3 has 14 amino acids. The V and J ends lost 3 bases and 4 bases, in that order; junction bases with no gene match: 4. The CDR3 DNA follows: TGCGCCAGCAGCTCCGCGACAGGGTACAATGAGCAGTTCTTC. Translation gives CASSSATGYNEQFF.